What follows is one T cell receptor (beta chain) and its context. Random hexamers served to reverse transcribe about 0.5 to 1 ug RNA. Multiplex immunoSEQ PCR targeted 54 Vbeta and 13 Jbeta TCR beta segments. TCRdb independently ran MiXCR on the immunoSEQ multiplex PCR reads; one entry per CDR3 protein. The sample has around 190,000 distinct CDR3 sequences, 85% to 95% seen once; the top ten hold 0.1%. CD8+ and CD4+ T cells from blood underwent TCR beta sequencing. CD8+ and CD4+ T cells were negatively isolated; TEMRA cells were FACS-enriched. This record belongs to a study of CD8 T cells in Susac syndrome. In germline, CDR1 is MDHEN, CDR2 SYDVKM. V was pared by 1 base and J by 4 bases, with 15 bases between. The CDR3 contains 16 residues.

This TCR derives from a human donor in good health. The sequencing input was CD4+ T cells from PBMCs. The chain uses TRBV28 and TRBJ2-3; TRBD2 might be the D (6 bases). The chain's CDR3 is CASSLYRLDTSDTQYF. CDR3 sequence (DNA): TGTGCCAGCAGTTTATACCGACTAGATACCTCAGATACGCAGTATTTT.